In its sample, the clone carrying this TCR beta chain was seen once. The CDR3 runs to 15 residues. Germline V gene data show CDR1 as MRHNA and CDR2 as SNTAGT. V lost 3 bases to trimming and J lost 7 bases, with 13 bases between them. The repertoire was sequenced with immunoSEQ multiplex PCR; TCRdb's copy has only in-frame clones and lacks some. This table has over 130,000 clones, about 88% appearing once. The source of the sample is a study of T cell responses to AZD1222 COVID-19 vaccine. Specimen: peripheral blood, collected on day 0 of AZD1222 vaccination. The sequence derives from an adult in good health. This chain uses TRBV6-4 with TRBJ1-6; a weak D match, TRBD1 (6 bases). The CDR3 region is CASSESTGGNSPLHF. The CDR3 DNA sequence: TGTGCCAGCAGTGAATCGACAGGTGGGAATTCACCCCTCCACTTT.